One and the same sample provided the 30 T cell receptor beta chains below, sequenced in a study of identical twins. TCRdb independently ran MiXCR on the 5' RACE reads; one entry per CDR3 protein. This sample has about 920,000 distinct CDR3 sequences, with around 12% found just once. This same sample was also taken into another study, of yellow fever vaccine responses in identical twins.

Material for sequencing was PBMCs. The receptors shown here come from a woman aged 18-30 years in good health.

This clonotype was seen many times. The CDR3 DNA is TGTGCCATCAGTGAGGGGCGAGGGGGAGTTGAAAAACTGTTTTTT. It translates to CAISEGRGGVEKLFF. V usage is TRBV10-3 and J usage is TRBJ1-4; a possible D gene is TRBD1 (6 bases). The CDR3 is 15 amino acids. Germline lookup yields CDR1 ENHRY and CDR2 SYGVKD. With 2 bases removed from V and 7 bases from J, the gap between germline ends came to 14 bases.

This clonotype came up a few times. The genes are TRBV11-1 and TRBJ1-4; TRBD1 agrees at 10 bases. The CDR3 spans 18 residues. Germline-derived CDR1 and CDR2 are SGHAT and FQDESV (reference sequence). With 5 bases clipped from V and 5 bases from J, the junction kept 14 bases outside the gene matches. CDR3 sequence (DNA): TGTGCCAGCAGCCCAAGGGGGACAGGGGCAGAATTAAATGAAAAACTGTTTTTT. This sequence encodes CASSPRGTGAELNEKLFF. Full variable domain (outside the CDR3, taken from reference TRBV11-1 and TRBJ1-4): EAEVAQSPRYKITEKSQAVAFWCDPISGHATLYWYRQILGQGPELLVQFQDESVVDDSQLPKDRFSAERLKGVDSTLKIQPAELGDSAMYLCASSPRGTGAELNEKLFFGSGTQLSVL.

The genes are TRBV14 and TRBJ2-1; D gene unclear. This CDR3 region has 11 residues. Trimming removed 5 bases at V and 12 bases at J, with 11 bases between. CDR1 is SGHDN and CDR2 is FVKESK in the germline V gene. As DNA, the CDR3 is TGTGCCAGCAGCTCCCACCGGTGGCAGTTCTTC. This encodes CASSSHRWQFF.

Only a few counts were recorded for this clonotype. The chain carries TRBV7-8 and TRBJ2-5; D may be TRBD2 (6 bases). Germline-derived CDR1 and CDR2 are SGHVS and FQNEAQ. The CDR3 runs to 15 residues. The ends were cut back, 4 bases at V and 2 bases at J, with 14 bases in the middle. The CDR3 sequence is CASSSTLANQETQYF. CDR3 sequence (DNA): TGTGCCAGCAGCTCGACCCTAGCGAATCAAGAGACCCAGTACTTC.

The chain carries TRBV20-1 and TRBJ1-2; 9 nucleotides line up with TRBD1. From germline, CDR1 is DFQATT and CDR2 SNEGSKA (reference sequence). V shed 5 bases, J shed 7 bases, and the junction held 14 bases outside the gene matches. The CDR3 length is 15 residues. The CDR3 region is CSAGRPGQGAGGYTF. CDR3 DNA sequence: TGCAGTGCTGGACGACCGGGACAGGGTGCGGGTGGCTACACCTTC.

This clonotype has only a few counts. This chain links TRBV5-1 with TRBJ1-1; D might be TRBD1 (6 bases). Germline V gene sequence: CDR1 SGHRS, CDR2 YFSETQ. V lost 4 bases, J lost 5 bases, and 21 bases lay in between. The CDR3 contains 16 residues. CDR3 region: CASSQRFQGRETEAFF. The DNA of the CDR3 is TGCGCCAGCAGCCAAAGATTTCAGGGGAGGGAAACTGAAGCTTTCTTT.

This clonotype was picked up a small number of times. The chain joins TRBV14 to TRBJ2-1; possible D gene TRBD1, 6 bases. From germline, CDR1 is SGHDN and CDR2 FVKESK. With 3 bases removed from V and 13 bases from J, the gap between germline ends came to 10 bases. The CDR3 extends over 11 amino acids. CDR3 DNA: TGTGCCAGCAGCCATCAGGGACATCAGTTCTTC. Its translation: CASSHQGHQFF.

This rearrangement joins TRBV3-1 to TRBJ2-4; TRBD2 matches at 11 bases. The CDR3 has 14 residues. Germline lookup yields CDR1 LGHDT and CDR2 YNNKEL (reference sequence). The J segment lost 8 bases and the V segment lost 7 bases, leaving 7 bases of the junction unmatched. The CDR3 is CASTRSGRAHIQYF. In DNA, the CDR3 is TGTGCCAGCACCCGTAGCGGGAGGGCCCACATTCAGTACTTC.

V and J are TRBV12-3 or TRBV12-4 and TRBJ1-1, with D perhaps TRBD1 (6 bases). The V end was cut by 6 bases, the J end by 7 bases, with 12 bases between. The CDR3 consists of 12 residues. The CDR3 protein is CASRSTGSEAFF. CDR3 nucleotide sequence: TGTGCCAGCAGGTCTACAGGGAGTGAAGCTTTCTTT.

The chain recombines TRBV5-1 with TRBJ2-3; 9 nucleotides match TRBD2. Germline V gene sequence: CDR1 SGHRS, CDR2 YFSETQ. The CDR3 contains 18 residues. The V gene end was trimmed by 4 bases and the J gene end by 4 bases; junction bases not matched to a gene: 16. The CDR3 DNA reads TGCGCCAGCAGCCCGATCCCCTCAGTAGCGGGAGCCGCAGATACGCAGTATTTT. It encodes CASSPIPSVAGAADTQYF.

The chain uses TRBV28 and TRBJ2-2; 7 bases align to TRBD1. Trimming took 5 bases from V and 0 from J; bases not matched to a gene: 6. Germline V gives CDR1 MDHEN, CDR2 SYDVKM. The CDR3 runs to 16 residues. This chain's CDR3 is CASSPWDSSNTGELFF. The CDR3 DNA is TGTGCCAGCAGTCCCTGGGACAGTTCGAACACCGGGGAGCTGTTTTTT.

J is TRBJ2-5 and V is TRBV3-1, with D perhaps matching TRBD2 (6 bases). The germline V and J ends were trimmed by 4 bases and 4 bases, with 16 bases remaining between them. This CDR3 comprises 15 residues. Germline CDR1 and CDR2: LGHDT and YNNKEL (reference sequence). CDR3: CASSRRGPEGETQYF. The CDR3 DNA follows: TGTGCCAGCAGCCGTCGGGGACCGGAGGGAGAGACCCAGTACTTC.

The chain links TRBV20-1 to TRBJ2-1; D is perhaps TRBD1 or TRBD2 (6 bases each). The CDR3 is 14 amino acids. The V end lost 3 bases, the J end lost 3 bases, and 12 bases lay between the germline ends. CDR1 and CDR2 (germline): DFQATT, SNEGSKA (reference sequence). CDR3 region: CSARPGAYYNEQFF. The CDR3 DNA reads TGCAGTGCTAGGCCGGGGGCGTACTACAATGAGCAGTTCTTC.

This chain uses TRBV12-3 or TRBV12-4 with TRBJ2-3; 10 nucleotides line up with TRBD1. V lost 4 bases and J lost 2; bases outside the gene matches: 6. CDR3 length: 16 residues. CDR3 DNA sequence: TGTGCCAGCAGTTACCGGACAGGGGGTAACACAGATACGCAGTATTTT. Encoded protein: CASSYRTGGNTDTQYF.

This clonotype occurred many times. This rearrangement joins TRBV24-1 to TRBJ2-3; D ambiguous. V was clipped by 6 bases and J by 2 bases, with 8 bases between them. The CDR3 sequence is 13 residues long. Looked up from germline, CDR1 is KGHDR and CDR2 is SFDVKD. The CDR3 DNA reads as TGTGCCACCAGTCGGGCCGTCACAGATACGCAGTATTTT. Protein product: CATSRAVTDTQYF.

This clonotype has only a few counts. The chain joins TRBV27 to TRBJ2-7; D is unclear. The germline V gene has CDR1 MNHEY and CDR2 SMNVEV (reference sequence). The CDR3 spans 17 residues. The ends were cut back, 6 bases at V and 7 bases at J, with 28 bases in the middle. CDR3 DNA sequence: TGTGCCAGCAGCTACCCACTTTATGGTGCGGTACGTGTAGAGCAGTACTTC. Protein sequence: CASSYPLYGAVRVEQYF.

The table lists this clonotype with a few counts. The V call is TRBV12-3 or TRBV12-4, the J call TRBJ2-3, with 10 bases aligning to TRBD2. This CDR3 is built from 15 residues. Trimming at V came to 8 bases and at J to 1 base, leaving 6 bases not matched to a gene. The DNA of the CDR3 is TGTGCCAGCTCGGCTAGCGGGAGCGGCACAGATACGCAGTATTTT. Its translation: CASSASGSGTDTQYF.

This clonotype was seen only a few times. The chain is built from TRBV24-1 and TRBJ2-1; D may be TRBD2 (7 bases). Germline values: CDR1 KGHDR, CDR2 SFDVKD. The CDR3 consists of 16 residues. V was shortened by 3 bases and J by 0 bases, with 11 bases between the two germline ends. The CDR3 sequence is CATSDEGGASYNEQFF. Here the CDR3 DNA reads TGTGCCACCAGTGATGAGGGGGGGGCCTCCTACAATGAGCAGTTCTTC.

This clonotype has only a few counts. The chain uses TRBV10-3 and TRBJ2-5; possibly TRBD1 for D (6 bases). The V end lost 2 bases, the J end lost 5 bases, and 12 bases lay between the germline ends. The CDR3 sequence is 14 residues long. Germline CDR1 and CDR2: ENHRY and SYGVKD. CDR3 nucleotide sequence: TGTGCCATCAGTGAGGTCGTCAGGGGTGAGACCCAGTACTTC. Amino acids: CAISEVVRGETQYF.

In this sample, this clonotype turned up many times. The rearrangement joins TRBV5-1 to TRBJ2-1, with D perhaps matching TRBD2 (5 bases). This CDR3 spans 14 amino acids. CDR1 is SGHRS, CDR2 YFSETQ, per germline. Trimming cost V 1 base and J 5 bases, with 10 bases left between them. The CDR3 DNA reads as TGCGCCAGCAGCTTGATCATCGGGAACAATGAGCAGTTCTTC. Amino acid sequence: CASSLIIGNNEQFF.

V gene TRBV28 combines with J gene TRBJ2-2, with D tentatively TRBD2 (6 bases). Germline CDR1 and CDR2: MDHEN and SYDVKM. CDR3 length equals 16 residues. Trimming removed 0 bases from V and 1 base from J, with 9 bases in between. The CDR3: CASSLWGGENTGELFF. The CDR3 bases are TGTGCCAGCAGTTTATGGGGCGGGGAGAACACCGGGGAGCTGTTTTTT. The variable domain in full, with the rest retrieved from reference TRBV28 and TRBJ2-2, is DVKVTQSSRYLVKRTGEKVFLECVQDMDHENMFWYRQDPGLGLRLIYFSYDVKMKEKGDIPEGYSVSREKKERFSLILESASTNQTSMYLCASSLWGGENTGELFFGEGSRLTVL.

This sequence joins TRBV2 and TRBJ2-2, with 14 nucleotides matching TRBD2. The CDR3 totals 18 residues. V shed 6 bases, J shed 4 bases, and the junction held 10 bases outside the gene matches. Germline-derived CDR1 and CDR2 are SNHLY and FYNNEI. The CDR3 loop is CASRENPGTSGGTGELFF. The CDR3 DNA is TGTGCCAGCAGGGAAAACCCGGGGACTAGCGGGGGCACCGGGGAGCTGTTTTTT.

This clonotype was detected a few times. The chain links TRBV11-2 to TRBJ2-7; TRBD1 might be the D (6 bases). This CDR3 is built from 13 residues. V was clipped by 6 bases and J by 9 bases, with 18 bases between them. Germline V CDR1 and CDR2: SGHAT, FQNNGV. CDR3 in DNA: TGTGCCAGCAGTTTTAGAAGACAGGAGACGCAGTACGTC. Translating it yields CASSFRRQETQYV.

There are a few counts of this clonotype. This chain's CDR3 is CASSRDRGWQPQHF. For the CDR3, the DNA is TGTGCCAGCTCACGGGACAGGGGTTGGCAGCCCCAGCATTTT. V usage is TRBV18 and J usage is TRBJ1-5, with TRBD1 matching over 10 bases. The CDR3 loop spans 14 amino acids. CDR1 KGHSH and CDR2 LQKENI come from the germline V gene. J was trimmed by 7 bases and V by 4 bases; bases with no gene match: 4. Based on the CDR3 plus reference TRBV18 and TRBJ1-5, the full variable domain is NAGVMQNPRHLVRRRGQEARLRCSPMKGHSHVYWYRQLPEEGLKFMVYLQKENIIDESGMPKERFSAEFPKEGPSILRIQQVVRGDSAAYFCASSRDRGWQPQHFGDGTRLSIL.

In this sample, this clonotype turned up a few times. The chain recombines TRBV19 with TRBJ2-7; weak D call: TRBD1 (7 bases). V shed 1 base and J shed 2 bases, with 15 bases lying between them. The CDR3 contains 16 residues. From germline, CDR1 is LNHDA and CDR2 SQIVND (reference sequence). CDR3 residues: CASSIVRDRHTYEQYF. CDR3 bases: TGTGCCAGTAGTATAGTGCGGGACAGACACACCTACGAGCAGTACTTC.

This chain joins TRBV9 and TRBJ2-1; D is unclear. The CDR3 sequence is 12 residues long. Germline assignment: CDR1 SGDLS and CDR2 YYNGEE. V was cut by 2 bases and J by 9 bases, with 9 bases left in between. CDR3 coding DNA: TGTGCCAGCAGCGTTGACGAAGGTGAGCAGTTCTTC. This sequence encodes CASSVDEGEQFF.

This clonotype has only a few counts. The chain recombines TRBV20-1 with TRBJ1-2, with D possibly being TRBD1 (5 bases). The germline CDR1 and CDR2 sequences are DFQATT and SNEGSKA (reference sequence). This CDR3 spans 15 amino acids. The V end was cut by 0 bases, the J end by 2 bases, with 13 bases between. CDR3 nucleotides: TGCAGTGCTAGAGACCCGGGACTGCTGAACTATGGCTACACCTTC. Its translation: CSARDPGLLNYGYTF.

This clonotype turned up a few times. This chain connects TRBV24-1 to TRBJ1-2; no clear D. Germline CDR1 reads KGHDR; CDR2 reads SFDVKD. V lost 4 bases, J lost 0 bases, and 5 bases lay in between. The CDR3 loop spans 13 amino acids. The CDR3 loop is CATSEAANYGYTF. The DNA of the CDR3 is TGTGCCACCAGTGAGGCAGCTAACTATGGCTACACCTTC.

The CDR3 bases are TGTGCCAGCGGAAACAGAAACAATGAGCAGTTCTTC. Translation gives CASGNRNNEQFF. This sequence joins TRBV6-6 and TRBJ2-1; D not resolved. The V and J ends lost 8 bases and 5 bases respectively, with 10 bases between them. CDR1 is MNHNY, CDR2 SVGAGI, per germline (reference sequence). The CDR3 loop spans 12 amino acids.

The chain employs TRBV28 and TRBJ2-4; 10 nucleotides line up with TRBD2. The CDR3 extends over 15 amino acids. After removal of 3 bases from V and 8 bases from J, the junction contained 7 bases not matched to a gene. The germline CDR1 and CDR2 sequences are MDHEN and SYDVKM. The CDR3 DNA follows: TGTGCCAGCAGTTTTGAGCGGGGGGGCGTCGACATTCAGTACTTC. It translates to CASSFERGGVDIQYF.